This T cell receptor (beta chain) was sequenced for a study of blood T cell repertoires in COVID-19. Background on the study: PBMCs, B-cell-depleted T cells, or T cells provided the cDNA or gDNA that made up the material.

This table comes from immunoSEQ multiplex PCR, and its TCRdb copy is limited to in-frame clones, with some not included. The table records about 210,000 clones, more than 75% of them present only once. The CDR3 length is 18 residues. With V trimmed by 0 bases and J by 4 bases, 12 bases remained unmatched. Germline V lookup: CDR1 SEHNR, CDR2 FQNEAQ (reference sequence). The sample consisted of peripheral blood. This receptor was taken from a man aged 55 to 70 with acute or convalescent COVID-19. The chain uses TRBV7-9 and TRBJ2-1; 7 nucleotides line up with TRBD1. CDR3 residues: CASSLARLGQQIYNEQFF. The CDR3 DNA reads TGTGCCAGCAGCTTAGCGCGCCTGGGACAGCAGATTTACAATGAGCAGTTCTTC.